Sequencing of this T cell receptor (beta chain) was carried out in a study of T-cell reconstitution after alpha-beta-depleted transplantation in children. Study results and caveats: About two months after transplant, alpha-beta T cells reportedly came from several hundred expanded graft clones. Counts and diversity of T cells one year after transplant came mostly from newly produced T cells. Surviving recipient T cells and thymic progenitors accounted for the high day-60 TCRbeta diversity observed in some patients.

This clonotype was counted many times. The antigen is not known. TCRbeta library preparation incorporated unique molecular identifiers. TCRdb used MiXCR to reprocess the PCR reads, holding one entry per CDR3 protein. The sample lists about 300,000 distinct CDR3 sequences; 10% were seen once. V shed 2 bases and J shed 10 bases, with 6 bases lying between them. The CDR3 spans 11 residues. The receptor's source is a boy less than two years old with acute myeloid leukemia, due to receive a stem cell transplant. The specimen comprised PBMCs, sampled before TCRalphabeta/CD19-depleted stem cell transplant. This rearrangement joins TRBV12-3 or TRBV12-4 to TRBJ2-1; no definite D call. CDR3 nucleotides: TGTGCCAGCAGTTTACAGGCAGAGCAGTTCTTC. Its translation: CASSLQAEQFF.